Presented here are 26 T cell receptor beta chains from one specimen sequenced in a study of OX40 agonist ivuxolimab in advanced cancers. The table came from immunoSEQ multiplex PCR; TCRdb's copy has only in-frame clones and leaves some out. Of approximately 82,000 clones listed, around 88% are singletons. Sequencing used CD4+ or CD8+ T cells sorted from blood, obtained in a trial of the OX40 agonist ivuxolimab. The origin of the receptors is an adult with an advanced solid tumor such as melanoma, head and neck, liver or kidney cancer.

This clone has a single count. The chain combines TRBV19 with TRBJ2-1, with a possible D match to TRBD2 (6 bases). In germline, CDR1 is LNHDA, CDR2 SQIVND (reference sequence). CDR3 size: 16 residues. Trimming left V 8 bases short and J 8 bases short, with 25 bases between. CDR3 nucleotide sequence: TGTGCCAGTTCCAGCCGGAGCGGGTCGGTGGAAGATGAGCAGTTCTTC. Protein product: CASSSRSGSVEDEQFF.

V and J are TRBV13 and TRBJ2-7, with unresolved D. Germline V gene sequence: CDR1 PRHDT, CDR2 FYEKMQ (reference sequence). CDR3 length: 13 residues. The ends were cut back, 5 bases at V and 6 bases at J, with 14 bases in the middle. In DNA, the CDR3 is TGTGCCAGCAGCCCACGAGAGCGCGGCGAGCAGTACTTC. Residues: CASSPRERGEQYF.

The CDR3, as DNA: TGTGCCAGCAGCTTACCTAGCGGGGGAAACAATGAGCAGTTCTTC. Its translation: CASSLPSGGNNEQFF. The chain has TRBV7-2 and TRBJ2-1, with 10 bases that match TRBD2. Germline CDR1 and CDR2: SGHTA and FQGNSA. With V trimmed by 2 bases and J by 5 bases, 3 bases remained unmatched. This CDR3 is built from 15 residues.

The V and J genes are TRBV6-5 and TRBJ2-6; D is unclear. The germline gives CDR1 MNHEY, CDR2 SVGAGI. V was cut by 0 bases and J by 2 bases, with 8 bases left in between. The CDR3 consists of 16 residues. The CDR3 DNA sequence: TGTGCCAGCAGTTACTCTTCCTACACTGGGGCCAACGTCCTGACTTTC. Translating it yields CASSYSSYTGANVLTF.

V gene TRBV19 combines with J gene TRBJ2-7, with D hard to call. V dropped 8 bases and J dropped 4 bases, with 6 bases sitting between them. The germline V gene has CDR1 LNHDA and CDR2 SQIVND (reference sequence). CDR3 length: 10 residues. The CDR3 here is CASSPYEQYF. The CDR3, as DNA: TGTGCCAGTTCTCCATACGAGCAGTACTTC.

To note about this clone: In the same sample, other DNA sequences code for this CDR3. The rearrangement joins TRBV7-2 to TRBJ2-7, with D unresolved. Germline CDR1 and CDR2: SGHTA and FQGNSA. The V gene lost 1 base and the J gene lost 6 bases, with 7 bases spanning the gap. The CDR3 loop spans 12 amino acids. CDR3 coding DNA: TGTGCCAGCAGCTTAGATAGACGCGAGCAGTACTTC. This translates into CASSLDRREQYF.

CDR3 sequence (DNA): TGTGCCAGCTGTAGTGGGAGCGGAAACATTCAGTACTTC. Protein sequence: CASCSGSGNIQYF. V is TRBV6-1 and J is TRBJ2-4; a weak D match, TRBD2 (5 bases). Trimming stripped 8 bases from V and 6 bases from J, with 14 bases between. The CDR3 loop spans 13 amino acids. CDR1 and CDR2 from the germline V gene are MNHNS and SASEGT.

This clone was seen only once. V and J are TRBV19 and TRBJ2-3; 10 bases match TRBD2. V shed 9 bases, J shed 5 bases, and the junction held 14 bases outside the gene matches. CDR3 length: 16 residues. The germline V gene encodes CDR1 LNHDA and CDR2 SQIVND (reference sequence). The CDR3 is CASLRTGASGRDTQYF. CDR3 DNA sequence: TGTGCCAGCCTTAGAACGGGGGCTAGCGGGAGAGATACGCAGTATTTT.

This chain uses TRBV28 with TRBJ1-5, with TRBD1 identical over 7 bases. With V trimmed by 6 bases and J by 3 bases, 5 bases remained unmatched. The CDR3 extends over 14 amino acids. Looked up from germline, CDR1 is MDHEN and CDR2 is SYDVKM. The CDR3 bases are TGTGCCAGCAGCCGGGACAGAACCAATCAGCCCCAGCATTTT. As protein: CASSRDRTNQPQHF. The whole variable domain, filled in from reference TRBV28 and TRBJ1-5, reads DVKVTQSSRYLVKRTGEKVFLECVQDMDHENMFWYRQDPGLGLRLIYFSYDVKMKEKGDIPEGYSVSREKKERFSLILESASTNQTSMYLCASSRDRTNQPQHFGDGTRLSIL.

J is TRBJ1-2 and V is TRBV2; D may be TRBD1 (5 bases). The V gene's germline CDR1 is SNHLY and CDR2 FYNNEI. Trimming removed 5 bases from V and 6 bases from J, with 19 bases in between. CDR3 length: 15 residues. Here the CDR3 reads CASSRETGRGDGYTF. The CDR3 bases are TGTGCCAGCAGTCGCGAGACCGGACGGGGCGATGGCTACACCTTC.

The chain joins TRBV30 to TRBJ2-1, with D hard to call. Germline V gene lookup returns CDR1 GTSNPN and CDR2 SVGIG (reference sequence). This CDR3 has 15 residues. The V end lost 0 bases, the J end lost 3 bases, and 12 bases lay between the germline ends. CDR3: CAWSVPSENYNEQFF. CDR3 nucleotides: TGTGCCTGGAGTGTACCTAGTGAGAACTACAATGAGCAGTTCTTC.

This clone has more than one count but fewer than ten. This CDR3 is CASSRQGENQPQHF. In DNA, the CDR3 is TGTGCCAGCAGCCGGCAGGGGGAAAATCAGCCCCAGCATTTT. This sequence joins TRBV9 and TRBJ1-5; 7 bases align to TRBD1. V shed 4 bases, J shed 4 bases, and the junction held 5 bases outside the gene matches. Germline loops: CDR1 SGDLS, CDR2 YYNGEE. CDR3 length equals 14 residues.

On this clone: The sample carries other DNA sequences with the same CDR3. The rearrangement links TRBV19 to TRBJ2-7, with D unclear. The CDR3 has 11 amino acids. V lost 1 base and J lost 4, with 2 bases in between. Per germline, CDR1 LNHDA and CDR2 SQIVND (reference sequence). CDR3 coding DNA: TGTGCCAGTAGTATAGGATACGAGCAGTACTTC. Translating gives CASSIGYEQYF. Together with reference TRBV19 and TRBJ2-7, the CDR3 gives the full variable domain: DGGITQSPKYLFRKEGQNVTLSCEQNLNHDAMYWYRQDPGQGLRLIYYSQIVNDFQKGDIAEGYSVSREKKESFPLTVTSAQKNPTAFYLCASSIGYEQYFGPGTRLTVT.

This clone has just one count. This chain connects TRBV19 to TRBJ2-6; D unresolved. Trimming took off 2 bases at V and 3 bases at J, with 8 bases between the two ends. Germline V CDR1 and CDR2: LNHDA, SQIVND (reference sequence). The CDR3 loop spans 15 amino acids. The CDR3 reads CASSISPFGANVLTF. As DNA, the CDR3 is TGTGCCAGTAGTATAAGTCCGTTTGGGGCCAACGTCCTGACTTTC. Combining the CDR3 with reference TRBV19 and TRBJ2-6 gives the whole variable domain DGGITQSPKYLFRKEGQNVTLSCEQNLNHDAMYWYRQDPGQGLRLIYYSQIVNDFQKGDIAEGYSVSREKKESFPLTVTSAQKNPTAFYLCASSISPFGANVLTFGAGSRLTVL.

This clone came up once. The gene calls are TRBV19 and TRBJ1-2; D gene unclear. Germline V gene sequence: CDR1 LNHDA, CDR2 SQIVND (reference sequence). The CDR3 runs 14 residues. The V end lost 7 bases, the J end lost 3 bases, and 15 bases lay between the germline ends. The CDR3 DNA reads TGTGCCAGTACCCCTCCCGCAGACGACTATGGCTACACCTTC. This sequence encodes CASTPPADDYGYTF.

Of note for this clone: At one end, the junction sequence differs from germline, possibly due to a read error. The chain couples TRBV29-1 to TRBJ2-1, with D unclear. The V gene's germline CDR1 is SQVTM and CDR2 ANQGSEA. The CDR3 covers 11 residues. Here the CDR3 reads CSVGRVDEEFF. In DNA form, the CDR3 reads TGCAGCGTTGGACGGGTTGATGAGGAGTTCTTC.

J is TRBJ1-2 and V is TRBV5-1; D may be TRBD1 (5 bases). This CDR3 has 14 amino acids. Between the trimmed V and J ends, which lost 0 bases and 3 bases, there was a span of 9 bases. Germline loops: CDR1 SGHRS, CDR2 YFSETQ. Here the CDR3 DNA reads TGCGCCAGCAGCTTGGAAAGGGGATACTATGGCTACACCTTC. This gives the protein CASSLERGYYGYTF.

The chain combines TRBV18 with TRBJ2-2; TRBD1 is a possible D gene (5 bases). V was cut by 4 bases and J by 6 bases, with 12 bases left in between. The germline gives CDR1 KGHSH, CDR2 LQKENI. This CDR3 spans 14 amino acids. This chain's CDR3 is CASSRTGDAGELFF. The CDR3 region has the DNA TGTGCCAGCTCACGTACAGGTGACGCCGGGGAGCTGTTTTTT.

This clone was detected only once. The V gene is TRBV30, the J gene TRBJ2-4; 7 bases are a match to TRBD1. CDR1 and CDR2 (germline): GTSNPN, SVGIG (reference sequence). V was clipped by 1 base and J by 11 bases; unmatched bases: 11. The CDR3 loop spans 14 amino acids. In DNA, the CDR3 is TGTGCCTGGAGTGGGGTTTCGGGGACAGCCTTTCAGTACTTC. Translation: CAWSGVSGTAFQYF.

The CDR3 bases are TGTGCCAGCAGCGTAGCAACGGGCACTGAAGCTTTCTTT. Translating it yields CASSVATGTEAFF. V is TRBV9 and J is TRBJ1-1; D remains unclear. This CDR3 has 13 amino acids. Germline lookup yields CDR1 SGDLS and CDR2 YYNGEE. The V and J ends lost 0 bases and 4 bases respectively, with 7 bases between them.

The chain combines TRBV9 with TRBJ2-5, with D perhaps being TRBD1 or TRBD2 (5 bases each). In germline, CDR1 is SGDLS, CDR2 YYNGEE. The CDR3 spans 15 residues. Trimming took off 0 bases at V and 7 bases at J, with 16 bases between the two ends. CDR3 DNA: TGTGCCAGCAGCGTAGGTGACAGTGCCCGGGGGACCCAGTACTTC. Encoded protein: CASSVGDSARGTQYF. Filled out from reference TRBV9 and TRBJ2-5, the complete variable domain reads DSGVTQTPKHLITATGQRVTLRCSPRSGDLSVYWYQQSLDQGLQFLIQYYNGEERAKGNILERFSAQQFPDLHSELNLSSLELGDSALYFCASSVGDSARGTQYFGPGTRLLVL.

This rearrangement joins TRBV6-6 to TRBJ2-1, with a weak D call TRBD2 (6 bases). CDR3 size: 14 residues. The germline V and J ends were trimmed by 3 bases and 10 bases, with 16 bases remaining between them. The germline V gene encodes CDR1 MNHNY and CDR2 SVGAGI (reference sequence). In DNA, the CDR3 is TGTGCCAGCAGTTATATGGGGACTGGCTCCGAGCAGTTCTTC. Translated, it gives CASSYMGTGSEQFF.

J is TRBJ2-5 and V is TRBV27; a weak D match, TRBD2 (6 bases). CDR1 and CDR2 from the germline V gene are MNHEY and SMNVEV (reference sequence). There are 15 residues in the CDR3. Trimming took 5 bases from V and 0 from J, leaving 13 bases between them. CDR3 protein: CASSSSGGNQETQYF. CDR3 nucleotide sequence: TGTGCCAGCAGTAGTAGCGGAGGAAACCAAGAGACCCAGTACTTC.

CDR3 nucleotide sequence: TGTGCCAGCAGCCAATTTAAGTCCCCTAGCGGCACTGAAGCTTTCTTT. Translating gives CASSQFKSPSGTEAFF. The chain couples TRBV14 to TRBJ1-1; D not resolved. The CDR3 is made up of 16 amino acids. Germline values: CDR1 SGHDN, CDR2 FVKESK. V was trimmed by 2 bases and J by 4 bases, leaving 17 bases between them.

The chain couples TRBV5-1 to TRBJ2-7; D may be TRBD2 (6 bases). Between the trimmed V and J ends, which lost 4 bases and 3 bases, there was a span of 14 bases. Germline CDR1 and CDR2: SGHRS and YFSETQ. The CDR3 sequence is 14 residues long. The CDR3 spells CASSLGLTIYEQYF. The CDR3 bases are TGCGCCAGCAGCCTAGGACTAACGATCTACGAGCAGTACTTC. The entire variable domain, with the rest obtained from reference TRBV5-1 and TRBJ2-7, is as follows: KAGVTQTPRYLIKTRGQQVTLSCSPISGHRSVSWYQQTPGQGLQFLFEYFSETQRNKGNFPGRFSGRQFSNSRSEMNVSTLELGDSALYLCASSLGLTIYEQYFGPGTRLTVT.

The rearrangement joins TRBV6-1 to TRBJ2-7; no firm D call. Trimming left V 3 bases short and J 6 bases short, with 9 bases between. CDR1 is MNHNS and CDR2 is SASEGT in the germline V gene. The CDR3 has 12 amino acids. CDR3 in DNA: TGTGCCAGCAGTGAGTATAAGGCCGAGCAGTACTTC. Its protein is CASSEYKAEQYF.